The rows below give T cell receptor beta chains drawn from one sample of a study of blood T cell repertoires in COVID-19. TCRdb's copy holds only in-frame clones and misses some; the assay was immunoSEQ multiplex PCR. The sample lists over 150,000 clones, 65% to 85% seen once, with about a tenth in the top ten. Sequencing was performed on peripheral blood. The receptors originated from an elderly woman with active or convalescent COVID-19. Both conserved end residues are part of each CDR3. D genes are given only for firm matches. Expanded clones get a size class; other rows say once, few or many, or leave the size out.

j_call,d_call,v_call,clone_size,cdr3_nt,cdr3_aa
TRBJ2-5,-,TRBV3-1/TRBV3-2,-,TGTGCCAGCAGCCAATTGGAGGGAATGGCGACCCAGTACTTC,CASSQLEGMATQYF
TRBJ2-7,-,TRBV27,-,TGTGCCAGCAGTAGGAGACAGTCCTACGAGCAGTACTTC,CASSRRQSYEQYF
TRBJ1-1,TRBD1,TRBV7-9,-,TGTGCCAGCAGCTTGACAGGGGGCAATACTGAAGCTTTCTTT,CASSLTGGNTEAFF
TRBJ2-7,-,TRBV6-5,-,TGTGCCAGCAGAGGTACCAGCGTCTACGAGCAGTACTTC,CASRGTSVYEQYF
TRBJ2-3,TRBD2,TRBV10-1,-,TGCGCCAGCAGTGAAAGCGGGAGGACGGATACGCAGTATTTT,CASSESGRTDTQYF
TRBJ2-3,-,TRBV3-1/TRBV3-2,-,TGTGCCAGCAGCCAAGAGCCTAGCCTACCAGATACGCAGTATTTT,CASSQEPSLPDTQYF
TRBJ2-7,-,TRBV28,-,TGTGCCAGCAGTTTAGAGAGCTACGAGCAGTACTTC,CASSLESYEQYF
TRBJ2-1,-,TRBV7-9,-,TGTGCCAGCAGCGAATACAGGGTTGACGATGAGCAGTTCTTC,CASSEYRVDDEQFF
TRBJ2-3,-,TRBV18,few,TGTGCCAGCTCACGGACACGGCAAGGAGATACGCAGTATTTT,CASSRTRQGDTQYF
TRBJ2-4,TRBD1,TRBV7-2,once,TGTGCCAGTACTATGGTCTCCGGGACAGGGGAAAACATTCAGTACTTC,CASTMVSGTGENIQYF
TRBJ1-3,-,TRBV19,-,TGTGCCAGTACCCCGGGGAGCAGTGGAAACACCATATATTTT,CASTPGSSGNTIYF
TRBJ1-5,-,TRBV6-2/TRBV6-3,-,TGTGCCAGCAGCCTCGGGTTTCCTAGCAATCAGCCCCAGCATTTT,CASSLGFPSNQPQHF
TRBJ1-2,TRBD1,TRBV19,-,TGTGCCAGTATAGACAGGGGGTACTATGGCTACACCTTC,CASIDRGYYGYTF
TRBJ2-4,-,TRBV7-9,-,TGTGCCAGCCTTAGAGGGGGGGCAGAAAACATTCAGTACTTC,CASLRGGAENIQYF
TRBJ2-5,TRBD1,TRBV11-2,-,TGTGCCAGCAGCGCCATGACAGGGGACCAAGAGACCCAGTACTTC,CASSAMTGDQETQYF
TRBJ2-1,-,TRBV6-5,-,TGTGCCAGCAGTTATCCCCCCCGGGTGAATGAGCAGTTCTTC,CASSYPPRVNEQFF
TRBJ1-2,-,TRBV6-1,-,TGTGCCAGCAGTGAAGAGTGGTGGAGCTATGGCTACACCTTC,CASSEEWWSYGYTF
TRBJ1-2,TRBD1,TRBV30,-,TGTGCCTGGAGTGGGACAGGGAAGACCTATGGCTACACCTTC,CAWSGTGKTYGYTF
TRBJ2-5,TRBD2,TRBV15,-,TGTGCCACCAGCAGAGGGCTAGCGGGGGGCACGGGGGAGACCCAGTACTTC,CATSRGLAGGTGETQYF
TRBJ1-2,-,TRBV18,-,TGTGCCAGCTCCCGGCAGGCTGTGGAAGGCTACACCTTC,CASSRQAVEGYTF
TRBJ1-1,-,TRBV5-1,-,TGCGCCAGCAGCTTCCTACAGGGGAACACTGAAGCTTTCTTT,CASSFLQGNTEAFF
TRBJ1-1,-,TRBV9,once,TGTGCCAGCAGCTTACTTGACAGCACTGAAGCTTTCTTT,CASSLLDSTEAFF
TRBJ1-5,TRBD1,TRBV7-2,-,TGTGCCAGCAGCGACCAACCCCGGGACAGGGGCGGACAGCCCCAGCATTTT,CASSDQPRDRGGQPQHF
TRBJ1-1,-,TRBV10-3,-,TGTGCCACGGCCTTGGAACAGGAGACGAACACTGAAGCTTTCTTT,CATALEQETNTEAFF
TRBJ1-1,TRBD1,TRBV7-2,-,TGTGCCAGCAGCACATTGGACAGGGCTCGGGCGGCGGGAGCTTTCTTT,CASSTLDRARAAGAFF
TRBJ2-4,TRBD1,TRBV9,-,TGTGCCAGCAGCGGACAGGGGGCGAACATTCAGTACTTC,CASSGQGANIQYF
TRBJ2-4,TRBD2,TRBV19,-,TGTGCCAGTAGTCCCCGGGGGGTGGACATTCAGTACTTC,CASSPRGVDIQYF
TRBJ1-2,-,TRBV12-5,-,TGTGCTAGTGGCCGCGACAGGAACTATGGCTACACCTTC,CASGRDRNYGYTF
TRBJ2-1,-,TRBV6-5,-,TGTGCCAGCAGGCGCGGGAACAATGAGCAGTTCTTC,CASRRGNNEQFF
TRBJ1-3,-,TRBV5-6,-,TGTGCCAGCAGCTTCAGGGATCAGGGAAACACCATATATTTT,CASSFRDQGNTIYF
TRBJ2-5,TRBD1,TRBV7-9,-,TGTGCCAGCAGCCAAGGGACAGGGAACGGACCAGAGACCCAGTACTTC,CASSQGTGNGPETQYF
TRBJ1-6,-,TRBV4-1,-,TGCGCCAGCAGCCAATACCTAGGCGGAAGCTCCTATAATTCACCCCTCCACTTT,CASSQYLGGSSYNSPLHF
TRBJ2-3,TRBD2,TRBV7-2,-,TGTGCCAGCAGCCCTAGGACTAGCGGGGCCTGGACGCAGTATTTT,CASSPRTSGAWTQYF
TRBJ2-3,-,TRBV5-1,-,TGCGCCAGCAGCTCCGGGGTGTCAGCGGGCACAGATACGCAGTATTTT,CASSSGVSAGTDTQYF
TRBJ1-2,-,TRBV7-9,few,TGTGCCACCCAGTCGACAGGCTACTATGGCTACACCTTC,CATQSTGYYGYTF
TRBJ2-3,-,TRBV5-8,-,TGTGCCAGCACCTCGGGCGGGCCCCCTTCCACAGATACGCAGTATTTT,CASTSGGPPSTDTQYF
TRBJ1-1,-,TRBV12-5,-,TGTGCTAGTGTCCTGGGAGTGAACACTGAAGCTTTCTTT,CASVLGVNTEAFF
TRBJ2-3,-,TRBV12-3/TRBV12-4,-,TGTGCCAGCAGGGTGGGGGGTACAGATACGCAGTATTTT,CASRVGGTDTQYF
TRBJ2-7,TRBD1,TRBV12-5,-,TGTGCTAGTGTGTTTGGACAGGTTGGGGACGAGCAGTACTTC,CASVFGQVGDEQYF
TRBJ1-2,-,TRBV30,-,TGTGCCTGGTCCTTGGGCCTTAACTATGGCTACACCTTC,CAWSLGLNYGYTF
TRBJ2-5,TRBD1,TRBV11-3,-,TGTGCCAGCAGCGAAGCCGGGACAGGGGTGGAGACCCAGTACTTC,CASSEAGTGVETQYF
TRBJ2-7,TRBD2,TRBV5-1,-,TGCGCCAGCAGCTTGGAAGGGCGGGGGGGCCCCTACGAGCAGTACTTC,CASSLEGRGGPYEQYF
TRBJ1-2,-,TRBV29-1,once,TGCAGCGGCGCGGACAGCCTCTATGGCTACACCTTC,CSGADSLYGYTF
TRBJ1-1,-,TRBV10-3,-,TGTGCCTCCTCAGGGGAACTCACGGCTTTCTTT,CASSGELTAFF
TRBJ2-7,-,TRBV30,once,TGTGCCTGGAGTGGGAGCGCAACCACCTACGAGCAGTACTTC,CAWSGSATTYEQYF
TRBJ2-1,-,TRBV29-1,once,TGCAGCGTAGGGGTAGGCGATGAGCAGTTCTTC,CSVGVGDEQFF
TRBJ1-2,-,TRBV12-3/TRBV12-4,many,TGTGCCAGCACTTTAGGGGACACCTCTGGCTACACCTTC,CASTLGDTSGYTF
TRBJ1-2,-,TRBV7-8,once,TGTGCCAGCAGCCCTATTGCACAGGGAAACTATGGCTACACCTTC,CASSPIAQGNYGYTF
TRBJ1-2,-,TRBV3-1/TRBV3-2,few,TGTGCCAGCAGCCAAACAGGGTCTGGCTTCACCTTC,CASSQTGSGFTF
TRBJ1-2,-,TRBV27,-,TGTGCCAGCAGTTCCCTAACGGACAGACTCTATGGCTACACCTTC,CASSSLTDRLYGYTF
TRBJ2-3,TRBD2,TRBV7-9,once,TGTGCCAGCAGCCGTCCACTAGCGGATACAGATACGCAGTATTTT,CASSRPLADTDTQYF
TRBJ2-3,-,TRBV2,-,TGTGCCAGCAGATCCGGGACAACCGAGAGGTATTTT,CASRSGTTERYF
TRBJ1-2,TRBD1,TRBV28,once,TGTGCCAGCAGTTTTTGGGGACAGGGTATTAACTATGGCTACACCTTC,CASSFWGQGINYGYTF
TRBJ2-2,TRBD1,TRBV27,-,TGTGCCAGCAGTGTGACAGGGGGCCTCGCCGGGGAGCTGTTTTTT,CASSVTGGLAGELFF